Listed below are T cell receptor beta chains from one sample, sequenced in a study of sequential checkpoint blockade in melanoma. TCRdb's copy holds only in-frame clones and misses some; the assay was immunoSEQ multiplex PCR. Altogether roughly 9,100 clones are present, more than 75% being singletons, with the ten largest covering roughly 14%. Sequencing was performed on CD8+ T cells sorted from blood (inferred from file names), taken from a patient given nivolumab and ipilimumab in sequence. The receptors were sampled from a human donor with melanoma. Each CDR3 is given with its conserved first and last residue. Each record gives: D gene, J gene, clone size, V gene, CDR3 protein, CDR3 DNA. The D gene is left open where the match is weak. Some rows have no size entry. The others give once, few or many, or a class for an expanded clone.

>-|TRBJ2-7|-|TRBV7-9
CASSYGLVSYEQYF
TGTGCCAGCAGCTATGGCCTCGTCTCCTACGAGCAGTACTTC
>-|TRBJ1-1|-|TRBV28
CASSLSGDATEAFF
TGTGCCAGCAGTTTATCCGGAGATGCCACTGAAGCTTTCTTT
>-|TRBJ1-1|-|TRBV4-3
CASSQDRAGIEAFF
TGCGCCAGCAGCCAAGATCGGGCAGGGATTGAAGCTTTCTTT
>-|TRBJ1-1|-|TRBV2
CASSETGNTEAFF
TGTGCCAGCAGCGAGACGGGGAACACTGAAGCTTTCTTT
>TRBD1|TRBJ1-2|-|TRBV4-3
CASSPSGDTGVRYGYTF
TGCGCCAGCAGCCCTTCCGGCGACACAGGGGTCAGGTATGGCTACACCTTC
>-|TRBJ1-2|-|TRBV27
CASSFSDTNYGYTF
TGTGCCAGCAGTTTCTCGGACACTAACTATGGCTACACCTTC
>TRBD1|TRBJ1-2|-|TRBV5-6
CASSLRQGAWYTF
TGTGCCAGCAGCTTACGACAGGGGGCCTGGTACACCTTC
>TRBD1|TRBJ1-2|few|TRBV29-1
CSVDNRDRKLSGGYTF
TGCAGCGTTGATAACCGGGACAGGAAACTTTCCGGGGGCTACACCTTC
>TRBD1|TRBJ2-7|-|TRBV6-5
CASRGTGTYEQYF
TGTGCCAGCAGGGGGACAGGAACCTACGAGCAGTACTTC
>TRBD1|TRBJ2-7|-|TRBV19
CASSSGTGGTYEQYF
TGTGCCAGTAGTTCTGGGACAGGGGGAACCTACGAGCAGTACTTC